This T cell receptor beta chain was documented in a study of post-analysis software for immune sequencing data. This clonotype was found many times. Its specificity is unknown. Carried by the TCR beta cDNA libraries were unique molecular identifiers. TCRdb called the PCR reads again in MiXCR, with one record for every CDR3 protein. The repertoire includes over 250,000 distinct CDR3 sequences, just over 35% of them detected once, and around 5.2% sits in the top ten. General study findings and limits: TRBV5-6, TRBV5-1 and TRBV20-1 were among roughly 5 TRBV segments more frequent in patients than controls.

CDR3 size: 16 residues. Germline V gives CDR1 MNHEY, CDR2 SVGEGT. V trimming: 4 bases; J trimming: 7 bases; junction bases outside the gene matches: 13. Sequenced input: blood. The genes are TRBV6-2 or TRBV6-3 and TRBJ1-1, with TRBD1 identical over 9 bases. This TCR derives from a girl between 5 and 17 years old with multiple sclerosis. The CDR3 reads CASSWIPGQGRGEAFF. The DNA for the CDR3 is TGTGCCAGCAGTTGGATTCCGGGACAGGGAAGGGGTGAAGCTTTCTTT.